The entry below gives a single T cell receptor beta chain sequence along with its context. The sample comes from a study of CD8 T cells in Susac syndrome. RNA was extracted with the RNeasy kit, and a quantity of 0.5 to 1 ug was reverse transcribed using random hexamers. Amplification of TCR beta CDR3 spanned 54 Vbeta and 13 Jbeta via immunoSEQ multiplex PCR. Each CDR3 protein is one row after TCRdb ran MiXCR on the immunoSEQ multiplex PCR reads. The sample has approximately 150,000 distinct CDR3 sequences; just over 90% are singletons. V dropped 0 bases and J dropped 4; count of bases not matched to a gene: 11. Germline V lookup: CDR1 LGHNA, CDR2 YSLEER. This CDR3 contains 18 residues. Blood CD8+ and CD4+ T cells underwent high-throughput TCR beta sequencing. While serving as controls, healthy donors were matched for age and sex.

The receptor was derived from a human donor in good health. The V call is TRBV4-3, the J call TRBJ2-7, with TRBD1 matching 11 bases. The sequenced material came from CD4+ T cells from PBMCs. CDR3 residues: CASSQDQGGGDRGYEQYF. As DNA, the CDR3 is TGCGCCAGCAGCCAAGATCAGGGTGGAGGGGACAGGGGGTACGAGCAGTACTTC.